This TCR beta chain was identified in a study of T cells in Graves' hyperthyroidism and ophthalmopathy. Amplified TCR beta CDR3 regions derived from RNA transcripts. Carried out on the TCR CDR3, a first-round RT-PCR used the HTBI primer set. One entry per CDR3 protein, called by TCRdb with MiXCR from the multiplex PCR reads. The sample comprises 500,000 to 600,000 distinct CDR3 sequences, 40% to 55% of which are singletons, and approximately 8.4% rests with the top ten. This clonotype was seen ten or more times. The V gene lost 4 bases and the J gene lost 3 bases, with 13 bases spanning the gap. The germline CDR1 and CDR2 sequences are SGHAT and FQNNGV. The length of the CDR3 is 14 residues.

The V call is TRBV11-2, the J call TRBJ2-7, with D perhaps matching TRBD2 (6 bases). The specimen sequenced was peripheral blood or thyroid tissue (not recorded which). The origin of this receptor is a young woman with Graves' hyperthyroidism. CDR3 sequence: CASSSQGGLYEQYF. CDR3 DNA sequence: TGTGCCAGCAGCTCTCAGGGAGGACTCTACGAGCAGTACTTC.